This T cell receptor (beta chain) was identified in a study of CD4 T cells in relation to SARS-CoV-2 and coronaviruses. Whole-study context: After roughly ten days of antigen culture, PBMC TCR beta CDR3s were sequenced. Two subjects were Hispanic; patients were fewer than 10 males and 4 females.

CEF-cultured naive and memory CD4+ T cell DNA got survey-level sequencing. Sequencing used immunoSEQ multiplex PCR; TCRdb keeps in-frame clones, though not all of them. This table holds about 36,000 clones, 65% to 80% found once. This clone is large in the sample. Its cognate antigen is unknown. The V segment lost 4 bases and the J segment 7 bases; nucleotides outside the gene matches: 14. Germline V gene data show CDR1 as KGHDR and CDR2 as SFDVKD. CDR3 length: 16 amino acids. Roughly 10^5 naive or memory CD4+ cells were cultured with CEF peptides for about 10 days. The sequence was collected from an adult with COVID-19. Sequenced input: memory CD4+ T cells from PBMCs, cultured in vitro. V gene TRBV24-1 combines with J gene TRBJ2-5, with 7 bases lining up with TRBD1. Written as DNA, the CDR3 is TGTGCCACCAGTGAACCGGGACAGATGGATATAGTGACCCAGTACTTC. Translating gives CATSEPGQMDIVTQYF.